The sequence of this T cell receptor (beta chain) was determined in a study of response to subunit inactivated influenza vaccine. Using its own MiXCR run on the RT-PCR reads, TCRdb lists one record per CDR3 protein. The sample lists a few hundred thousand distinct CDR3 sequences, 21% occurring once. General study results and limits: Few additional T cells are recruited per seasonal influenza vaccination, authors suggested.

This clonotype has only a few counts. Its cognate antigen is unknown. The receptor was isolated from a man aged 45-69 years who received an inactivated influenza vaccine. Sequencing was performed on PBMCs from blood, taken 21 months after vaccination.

The CDR3 coding sequence is TGCGCCAGCAGCCAAGAGGTAGCGGGGGGTACAGATACGCAGTATTTT. Its protein product is CASSQEVAGGTDTQYF. This chain joins TRBV4-1 and TRBJ2-3; 10 nucleotides match TRBD2. V was clipped by 0 bases and J by 3 bases; unmatched bases: 3. Germline V gives CDR1 MGHRA, CDR2 YSYEKL. The CDR3 sequence is 16 residues long.